Sequencing of this TCR beta chain was carried out in a study of shared clonotypes between healthy human individuals. Across the whole study: Participating donors consisted of a couple of women and a few men aged 18 to 49.

Caucasian adults living in Nashville, Tennessee, provided all samples. Study observations and caveats: Only a few donors were included, so the genetic and exposure-history diversity represented was limited.

Produced via immunoSEQ multiplex PCR; TCRdb's table is partial and in-frame only. The table has about 450,000 clones, roughly 85% seen once. Germline V CDR1 and CDR2: SGHTS, YDEGEE. V shed 4 bases and J shed 5 bases, with 19 bases lying between them. The CDR3 is 15 amino acids. About this clone itself: Its antigen is unknown.

The sample comprised PBMCs. The chain uses TRBV5-8 and TRBJ2-7; D could derive from TRBD1 or TRBD2 (5 bases each). The sequence came from a woman aged 40 to 50 in good health. Some clones in this sample may be carry-over from other donors' samples. CDR3 protein: CASSVGAGAYDEQYF. The CDR3 nucleotides are TGTGCCAGCAGCGTCGGGGCAGGCGCCTACGACGAGCAGTACTTC.